This TCR beta chain was sequenced in a study of blood T cells in healthy people across ages. The length of the CDR3 is 16 residues. J was trimmed by 4 bases and V by 1 base; bases with no gene match: 7. The germline gives CDR1 MGHRA, CDR2 YSYEKL. A J-beta primer mix and a sample-barcoded 5' primer were used in a second PCR of about 7 to 12 cycles. MiXCR was run by TCRdb on the 5' RACE reads, yielding one entry per CDR3 protein. Here the sample spans about 1.5 million distinct CDR3 sequences, 40% to 45% being singletons. The chain carries TRBV4-1 and TRBJ1-5; 7 nucleotides match TRBD1. The TCR originated in a woman between 18 and 29 years old in good health. Specimen: blood. CDR3 region: CASSQVSTGPNQPQHF. Here the CDR3 DNA reads TGCGCCAGCAGCCAAGTCTCGACAGGGCCGAATCAGCCCCAGCATTTT.